Below are 24 T cell receptor beta chains sequenced from a single sample in a study of graft-versus-host responses after intestinal transplantation. The antigens for these receptors are not known. Method: immunoSEQ multiplex PCR; TCRdb's copy keeps in-frame clones and lacks some. The table shows tens of thousands of clones, with about 80% occurring only once. The sequencing used unstimulated CD4+ T cells sorted from spleen or lymph node cells, collected before transplant. The receptors come from a human donor who was the organ donor for an intestinal transplant.

This clone was detected only a few times. The V and J genes are TRBV6-5 and TRBJ1-3; possibly TRBD1 for D (5 bases). The CDR3 extends over 16 amino acids. Trimming took off 8 bases at V and 4 bases at J, with 21 bases between the two ends. Germline CDR1 is MNHEY and CDR2 is SVGAGI. The CDR3 nucleotides are TGTGCCAGCCGTTCGGCGTGGGACGGGAGAGGAAACACCATATATTTT. Amino acids: CASRSAWDGRGNTIYF.

V is TRBV18 and J is TRBJ2-3, with 15 bases aligning to TRBD2. CDR3 size: 14 residues. The germline V gene encodes CDR1 KGHSH and CDR2 LQKENI. After removal of 5 bases from V and 9 bases from J, the junction contained 3 bases not matched to a gene. The CDR3 DNA follows: TGTGCCAGCTCAACGGGACTAGCGGGGGGAACGCAGTATTTT. It codes for CASSTGLAGGTQYF.

The CDR3 region has the DNA TGTGCCAGCAGCTTGGGTTCGGCGGGGCCGACATACAATGAGCAGTTCTTC. Translated: CASSLGSAGPTYNEQFF. The V and J genes are TRBV5-8 and TRBJ2-1; tentatively, D is TRBD2 (6 bases). Germline loops: CDR1 SGHTS, CDR2 YDEGEE. The CDR3 spans 17 residues. V lost 0 bases and J lost 4, with 17 bases in between.

The chain is built from TRBV7-8 and TRBJ1-2; no firm D call. There are 13 residues in the CDR3. Trimming left V 5 bases short and J 7 bases short, with 14 bases between. Germline CDR1 reads SGHVS; CDR2 reads FQNEAQ. CDR3 protein: CASSPERFSGYTF. DNA of the CDR3: TGTGCCAGCAGCCCCGAGAGGTTTAGTGGCTACACCTTC. The full variable domain, rest sourced from reference TRBV7-8 and TRBJ1-2, is GAGVSQSPRYKVAKRGQDVALRCDPISGHVSLFWYQQALGQGPEFLTYFQNEAQLDKSGLPSDRFFAERPEGSVSTLKIQRTQQEDSAVYLCASSPERFSGYTFGSGTRLTVV.

The chain carries TRBV13 and TRBJ1-5; no clear D gene. The CDR3 loop spans 15 amino acids. V lost 0 bases to trimming and J lost 5 bases, with 11 bases between them. Germline CDR1 reads PRHDT; CDR2 reads FYEKMQ (reference sequence). CDR3 DNA: TGTGCCAGCAGCTTAGGTCAGGTCTCGGATCAGCCCCAGCATTTT. Its protein product is CASSLGQVSDQPQHF.

CDR3 protein: CASSRVVGPQHF. CDR3 coding DNA: TGTGCCAGCAGCCGAGTGGTCGGGCCCCAGCATTTT. This chain joins TRBV7-9 and TRBJ1-5; D unclear. CDR3 length: 12 amino acids. The V and J ends lost 5 bases and 9 bases respectively, with 11 bases between them. From germline, CDR1 is SEHNR and CDR2 FQNEAQ (reference sequence).

This clone was observed a handful of times. The CDR3 protein is CASSTKGGPYGYTF. CDR3 DNA sequence: TGTGCCAGCAGTACCAAGGGGGGGCCTTATGGCTACACCTTC. The chain employs TRBV6-1 and TRBJ1-2; D might be TRBD1 (6 bases). V was shortened by 5 bases and J by 5 bases, with 15 bases between the two germline ends. Germline values: CDR1 MNHNS, CDR2 SASEGT. The CDR3 covers 14 residues.

The rearrangement joins TRBV4-3 to TRBJ2-3, with D perhaps TRBD2 (6 bases). Trimming removed 0 bases at V and 5 bases at J, with 21 bases between. The length of the CDR3 is 18 residues. Germline lookup yields CDR1 LGHNA and CDR2 YSLEER. In nucleotides, the CDR3 is TGCGCCAGCAGCCAAGAATCGTGGCCTCCGGGGGTGGGAGATACGCAGTATTTT. This encodes CASSQESWPPGVGDTQYF.

V is TRBV30 and J is TRBJ2-2; 11 bases line up with TRBD2. CDR1 is GTSNPN and CDR2 is SVGIG in the germline V gene (reference sequence). V gave up 1 base and J gave up 6 bases; unmatched junction bases: 19. The CDR3 sequence is 20 residues long. The CDR3 loop reads CAWSAGRTPFSGGASGELFF. In nucleotides, the CDR3 is TGTGCCTGGAGTGCCGGCCGGACTCCCTTTAGCGGGGGGGCCTCCGGGGAGCTGTTTTTT.

The J gene is TRBJ1-2, the V gene TRBV28, with D unresolved. The CDR3 sequence is 16 residues long. CDR1 is MDHEN and CDR2 is SYDVKM in the germline V gene. Trimming took off 2 bases at V and 5 bases at J, with 18 bases between the two ends. As DNA, the CDR3 is TGTGCCAGCAGTTTACGTCTCGTTACGGGAGGATATGGCTACACCTTC. Residues: CASSLRLVTGGYGYTF.

The V call is TRBV2, the J call TRBJ1-5, with 10 bases fitting TRBD1. CDR3 length: 14 residues. V was pared by 4 bases and J by 7 bases, with 4 bases of the junction left unmatched. The germline V gene encodes CDR1 SNHLY and CDR2 FYNNEI. DNA of the CDR3: TGTGCCAGCAGTGGGACAGGGGGATGGCAGCCCCAGCATTTT. It translates to CASSGTGGWQPQHF.

This clone was seen a few times. The CDR3 region has the DNA TGCGCCAGCAGCCAAGACCCGGGACAAATGAACACTGAAGCTTTCTTT. This gives the protein CASSQDPGQMNTEAFF. This chain connects TRBV4-3 to TRBJ1-1; a possible D gene is TRBD1 (6 bases). Germline CDR1 LGHNA, CDR2 YSLEER. Trimming stripped 0 bases from V and 0 bases from J, with 11 bases between. The CDR3 totals 16 residues.

V usage is TRBV28 and J usage is TRBJ1-2, with a tentative D call TRBD1 (6 bases). V lost 5 bases to trimming and J lost 4 bases, with 17 bases between them. The CDR3 is 15 amino acids. Germline lookup yields CDR1 MDHEN and CDR2 SYDVKM. CDR3 nucleotide sequence: TGTGCCAGCAGTAGGGTCCGCCAAGGGGGCTATGGCTACACCTTC. Translation gives CASSRVRQGGYGYTF.

The chain is built from TRBV19 and TRBJ2-5; no definite D call. Between the trimmed V and J ends, which lost 3 bases and 3 bases, there was a span of 8 bases. Per germline, CDR1 LNHDA and CDR2 SQIVND (reference sequence). The CDR3 spans 13 residues. DNA for the CDR3: TGTGCCAGTAGTATGAACAGAGAAGAGACCCAGTACTTC. Amino acid sequence: CASSMNREETQYF. Combining the CDR3 with reference TRBV19 and TRBJ2-5 gives the whole variable domain DGGITQSPKYLFRKEGQNVTLSCEQNLNHDAMYWYRQDPGQGLRLIYYSQIVNDFQKGDIAEGYSVSREKKESFPLTVTSAQKNPTAFYLCASSMNREETQYFGPGTRLLVL.

The rearrangement uses TRBV15 and TRBJ1-2; the D gene is possibly TRBD1 (5 bases). V was clipped by 1 base and J by 5 bases, with 11 bases between them. The CDR3 covers 14 residues. Germline V gene data show CDR1 as LNHNV and CDR2 as YYDKDF (reference sequence). CDR3 sequence: CATSRASGQYGYTF. DNA of the CDR3: TGTGCCACCAGCAGAGCCTCAGGACAATATGGCTACACCTTC. Full variable domain (rest looked up from reference TRBV15 and TRBJ1-2): DAMVIQNPRYQVTQFGKPVTLSCSQTLNHNVMYWYQQKSSQAPKLLFHYYDKDFNNEADTPDNFQSRRPNTSFCFLDIRSPGLGDTAMYLCATSRASGQYGYTFGSGTRLTVV.

This chain joins TRBV5-4 and TRBJ2-2; 9 bases fit TRBD2. Germline CDR1 and CDR2: SGHNT and YYREEE (reference sequence). The CDR3 length is 17 residues. The trim removed 0 bases at V and 1 base at J, leaving 4 bases unmatched. DNA for the CDR3: TGTGCCAGCAGCTTGGGCCCTAGCGGGGTGAACACCGGGGAGCTGTTTTTT. Translation: CASSLGPSGVNTGELFF. Full variable domain (missing parts from reference TRBV5-4 and TRBJ2-2): ETGVTQSPTHLIKTRGQQVTLRCSSQSGHNTVSWYQQALGQGPQFIFQYYREEENGRGNFPPRFSGLQFPNYSSELNVNALELDDSALYLCASSLGPSGVNTGELFFGEGSRLTVL.

The V call is TRBV5-4, the J call TRBJ2-2; 8 bases map to TRBD1. The V and J ends lost 4 bases and 7 bases, in that order; junction bases with no gene match: 9. CDR1 SGHNT and CDR2 YYREEE come from the germline V gene (reference sequence). This CDR3 has 15 residues. CDR3 loop: CASSEIRTGSGELFF. The CDR3 DNA reads TGTGCCAGCAGCGAGATAAGGACAGGGAGCGGGGAGCTGTTTTTT.

The gene calls are TRBV30 and TRBJ2-2; tentatively, D is TRBD2 (5 bases). The V end lost 0 bases, the J end lost 4 bases, and 12 bases lay between the germline ends. The CDR3 sequence is 15 residues long. CDR1 and CDR2 (germline): GTSNPN, SVGIG (reference sequence). In DNA form, the CDR3 reads TGTGCCTGGAGTGTACGACTACAGCTCACCGGGGAGCTGTTTTTT. Its translation: CAWSVRLQLTGELFF.

The chain uses TRBV7-9 and TRBJ2-7; D remains ambiguous. The germline V gene has CDR1 SEHNR and CDR2 FQNEAQ (reference sequence). CDR3 size: 15 residues. V was cut by 0 bases and J by 7 bases, with 16 bases left in between. The CDR3 DNA reads as TGTGCCAGCAGCTTAGCGAATTTGGGTGGGTCGGAGCAGTACGTC. As protein: CASSLANLGGSEQYV.

In its sample, this clone was seen once. This chain links TRBV16 with TRBJ1-6; 8 positions agree with TRBD1. The J segment lost 4 bases and the V segment lost 3 bases, leaving 8 bases of the junction unmatched. The CDR3 has 17 amino acids. From germline, CDR1 is KGHSY and CDR2 FQNENV. Written as DNA, the CDR3 is TGTGCCAGCAGCCAGGCGGACAGGGTTGTTTATAATTCACCCCTCCACTTT. Translating gives CASSQADRVVYNSPLHF.

In this sample, this clone turned up once. V is TRBV28 and J is TRBJ2-5; 8 nucleotides line up with TRBD2. J gave up 5 bases and V 2 bases, and 4 bases lay outside the gene matches. This CDR3 is built from 14 residues. Germline CDR1 is MDHEN and CDR2 is SYDVKM. DNA for the CDR3: TGTGCCAGCAGTTTAGCGGGGGGAAGGGAGACCCAGTACTTC. It translates to CASSLAGGRETQYF.

The V and J genes are TRBV5-5 and TRBJ2-5, with 7 bases that match TRBD1. CDR1 is SGHKS, CDR2 YYEKEE, per germline (reference sequence). J was trimmed by 2 bases and V by 4 bases; bases with no gene match: 5. This CDR3 spans 14 amino acids. The CDR3 spells CASSLLTGQETQYF. The CDR3 nucleotides read TGTGCCAGCAGCCTACTGACAGGGCAAGAGACCCAGTACTTC.

The V call is TRBV28, the J call TRBJ1-2, with a tentative D call TRBD1 (6 bases). CDR1 and CDR2 from the germline V gene are MDHEN and SYDVKM. Trimming removed 7 bases at V and 2 bases at J, with 11 bases between. There are 13 residues in the CDR3. CDR3 region: CASTLTGNYGYTF. The CDR3 bases are TGTGCCAGCACCTTAACAGGGAACTATGGCTACACCTTC.

For the CDR3, the DNA is TGTGCCAGCAACTCGCTCCCTAGCACTAGCACAGATACGCAGTATTTT. Translation: CASNSLPSTSTDTQYF. The V and J genes are TRBV28 and TRBJ2-3; D is perhaps TRBD2 (5 bases). In germline, CDR1 is MDHEN, CDR2 SYDVKM. V lost 7 bases and J lost 0, with 17 bases in between. CDR3 size: 16 residues.